The 17 T cell receptor beta chains below were found in one sample sequenced in a study of blood T cells in healthy people across ages. The use of a sample-barcoded 5' primer and a J-beta primer mix characterized a second PCR of roughly 6 to 11 cycles. Via MiXCR, TCRdb re-called the 5' RACE reads, giving one row per CDR3 protein. This table holds about a million distinct CDR3 sequences, about 53% found once. Sequencing was done on a sample of blood. The source of these receptors is a woman in her fifties or sixties in good health.

V gene TRBV21-1 combines with J gene TRBJ2-7; the D call of TRBD2 is as the table states it, not checked on the DNA. TRBV21-1 constitutes a pseudogene. The CDR3 spans 16 residues. The CDR3 here is CASSKGKRLADYEQYF. DNA of the CDR3: TGTGCCAGCAGCAAGGGTAAGAGACTAGCAGATTACGAGCAGTACTTC.

This clonotype has only one observation. The chain uses TRBV20-1 and TRBJ2-7; tentatively, D is TRBD2 (5 bases). The DNA end lines up better with TRBJ2-4; the J call may be wrong. The CDR3 has 13 amino acids. Germline V gives CDR1 DFQATT, CDR2 SNEGSKA (reference sequence). CDR3 DNA: TGCAGTGCTAGACCAGTGGGAGTGAACATTCAGTACTTC. It is translated as CSARPVGVNIQYF.

This clonotype was counted ten times or more. The chain has TRBV7-9 and TRBJ2-6; D possibly corresponds to TRBD2 (6 bases). The CDR3 has 15 amino acids. Looked up from germline, CDR1 is SEHNR and CDR2 is FQNEAQ (reference sequence). Trimming shortened V by 5 bases and J by 0 bases, and 8 bases separated the two germline ends. The CDR3 loop is CASSAGFSGANVLTF. The CDR3 DNA is TGTGCCAGCAGCGCGGGGTTCTCTGGGGCCAACGTCCTGACTTTC.

A remark on this clonotype: A read error may produce the germline difference seen at one junction end. CDR3 in DNA: TGTCCCAGCAGCTTAGCTTGGCAGCCCCAGCATTTT. Translating it yields CPSSLAWQPQHF. This chain joins TRBV7-8 and TRBJ1-5, with unresolved D. The V gene's germline CDR1 is SGHVS and CDR2 FQNEAQ. This CDR3 region has 12 residues.

This clonotype was counted ten times or more. The gene calls are TRBV7-9 and TRBJ2-1, with TRBD2 identical over 14 bases. The J segment lost 12 bases and the V segment lost 1 base, leaving 8 bases of the junction unmatched. Germline V gene lookup returns CDR1 SEHNR and CDR2 FQNEAQ (reference sequence). The CDR3 consists of 16 residues. The DNA for the CDR3 is TGTGCCAGCAGCTTAGAGGGGACTAGCGGGAGAAAAGGGCAGTTCTTC. It translates to CASSLEGTSGRKGQFF. Full variable domain (rest looked up from reference TRBV7-9 and TRBJ2-1): DTGVSQNPRHKITKRGQNVTFRCDPISEHNRLYWYRQTLGQGPEFLTYFQNEAQLEKSRLLSDRFSAERPKGSFSTLEIQRTEQGDSAMYLCASSLEGTSGRKGQFFGPGTRLTVL.

The rearrangement uses TRBV6-6 and TRBJ2-6; TRBD1 matches 7 bases. The trim removed 6 bases at V and 4 bases at J, leaving 6 bases unmatched. The CDR3 has 15 amino acids. Germline V gene lookup returns CDR1 MNHNY and CDR2 SVGAGI (reference sequence). The CDR3 here is CASSDTGDGANVLTF. CDR3 nucleotide sequence: TGTGCCAGCAGCGACACAGGGGACGGGGCCAACGTCCTGACTTTC.

This chain connects TRBV20-1 to TRBJ2-7; D perhaps matches TRBD1 (5 bases). The ends were cut back, 0 bases at V and 5 bases at J, with 17 bases in the middle. CDR3 length: 15 amino acids. The germline V gene encodes CDR1 DFQATT and CDR2 SNEGSKA (reference sequence). CDR3 amino acids: CSARDTQDLHDEQYF. Written as DNA, the CDR3 is TGCAGTGCTAGAGATACACAGGACCTACACGACGAGCAGTACTTC.

The chain couples TRBV3-1 to TRBJ2-5; no firm D call. The DNA end favors TRBJ2-7, so the J call may be wrong. The germline V gene encodes CDR1 LGHDT and CDR2 YNNKEL (reference sequence). The CDR3 sequence is 14 residues long. The CDR3 bases are TGTGCCAGCAGCCAAGAGGCCTACCGTCGCGAGCAGTACTTC. Its translation: CASSQEAYRREQYF.

The chain is built from TRBV28 and TRBJ2-3, with D tentatively TRBD2 (5 bases). This CDR3 region has 13 residues. Germline V CDR1 and CDR2: MDHEN, SYDVKM. V was cut by 9 bases and J by 4 bases, with 14 bases left in between. DNA of the CDR3: TGTGCCAGTTTAAGCGGTGCCCCAGATACGCAGTATTTT. Translated, it gives CASLSGAPDTQYF.

This clonotype appeared once. The rearrangement uses TRBV21-1 and TRBJ2-3; TRBD1 was called by the table and not checked on the DNA. TRBV21-1 represents a pseudogene. CDR3 length equals 15 residues. The CDR3, as DNA: TGTGCCAGCAGCGTCCGGGACAGGGGGAAAGATACGCAGTATTTT. Translation: CASSVRDRGKDTQYF.

In its sample, this clonotype was seen a few times. This rearrangement joins TRBV20-1 to TRBJ2-1, with TRBD2 identical over 7 bases. CDR1 is DFQATT and CDR2 is SNEGSKA in the germline V gene (reference sequence). The ends lost 5 bases at V and 9 bases at J; junction bases unmatched: 7. This CDR3 has 12 residues. CDR3 coding DNA: TGCAGTGCTGGGATCGGGGAGGGTGAGCAGTTCTTC. It specifies CSAGIGEGEQFF.

The chain recombines TRBV25-1 with TRBJ2-7; 13 bases are a match to TRBD2. The CDR3 covers 16 residues. CDR1 is MGHDK and CDR2 is SYGVNS in the germline V gene. J was trimmed by 4 bases and V by 4 bases; bases with no gene match: 7. CDR3 in amino acids: CASSGSRTSGRYEQYF. The CDR3 DNA follows: TGTGCCAGCAGTGGATCACGGACTAGCGGGAGATACGAGCAGTACTTC.

Regarding this clonotype: This sequence may be a read error, since a much larger clone differs from it by one base. This chain uses TRBV7-6 with TRBJ2-5; the D is unclear. Trimming stripped 4 bases from V and 2 bases from J, with 8 bases between. Germline V gene sequence: CDR1 SGHVS, CDR2 FNYEAQ. The CDR3 spans 13 residues. The CDR3 reads CASSCQWQETQYF. The CDR3 DNA sequence: TGTGCCAGCAGCTGTCAATGGCAAGAGACCCAGTACTTC.

The rearrangement uses TRBV30 and TRBJ2-6, with D perhaps matching TRBD1 (5 bases). The CDR3 is made up of 14 amino acids. V lost 5 bases and J 2 bases, leaving 10 bases between the germline ends. The germline gives CDR1 GTSNPN, CDR2 SVGIG (reference sequence). CDR3 sequence reads: CAWDVGAGANVLTF. Written as DNA, the CDR3 is TGTGCCTGGGACGTAGGGGCTGGGGCCAACGTCCTGACTTTC.

This clonotype turned up a few times. The chain has TRBV7-2 and TRBJ2-7; 10 bases map to TRBD1. Looked up from germline, CDR1 is SGHTA and CDR2 is FQGNSA. The CDR3 covers 16 residues. After removal of 3 bases from V and 7 bases from J, the junction contained 12 bases not matched to a gene. The DNA for the CDR3 is TGTGCCAGCAGCTTCGGTCCGGGACAGGGGTCGCGGGAGCAGTACTTC. Translating gives CASSFGPGQGSREQYF.

This clonotype was seen a single time. The chain employs TRBV7-2 and TRBJ1-1, with a weak D call TRBD1 (5 bases). This CDR3 has 12 residues. Germline V CDR1 and CDR2: SGHTA, FQGNSA. V was clipped by 5 bases and J by 10 bases, with 14 bases between them. The CDR3 region is CASSPQGRRAFF. The CDR3 DNA reads TGTGCCAGCAGCCCCCAGGGTCGGCGAGCTTTCTTT.

The chain couples TRBV12-3 or TRBV12-4 to TRBJ2-2; D perhaps matches TRBD2 (5 bases). The V end lost 2 bases, the J end lost 0 bases, and 7 bases lay between the germline ends. This CDR3 has 15 residues. CDR3 nucleotide sequence: TGTGCCAGCAGTTTAAACGGGGCGAACACCGGGGAGCTGTTTTTT. It translates to CASSLNGANTGELFF.